Following are 17 T cell receptor beta chains from one sample sequenced in a study of cytomegalovirus exposure and HLA in healthy donors. This table comes from immunoSEQ multiplex PCR, and its TCRdb copy is limited to in-frame clones, with some not included. The table shows 300,000 or so clones, with 88% occurring only once. Sequenced input: PBMCs. Receptor source: a man between 25 and 39 years old in good health and CMV-seronegative.

J is TRBJ2-7 and V is TRBV7-9, with unresolved D. CDR3 size: 13 residues. Trimming removed 1 base at V and 0 bases at J, with 4 bases between. Germline V gives CDR1 SEHNR, CDR2 FQNEAQ (reference sequence). The CDR3: CASSLDSSYEQYF. CDR3 in DNA: TGTGCCAGCAGCTTAGACAGCTCCTACGAGCAGTACTTC.

The chain has TRBV5-1 and TRBJ2-3, with D perhaps matching TRBD1 (5 bases). V dropped 4 bases and J dropped 4 bases, with 10 bases sitting between them. This CDR3 comprises 13 residues. Looked up from germline, CDR1 is SGHRS and CDR2 is YFSETQ. This CDR3 reads CASSTRAADTQYF. In nucleotides, the CDR3 is TGCGCCAGCAGCACCAGGGCGGCAGATACGCAGTATTTT.

This clone was seen once. The chain is built from TRBV15 and TRBJ2-5; TRBD2 matches 7 bases. The CDR3 is 14 residues long. Germline assignment: CDR1 LNHNV and CDR2 YYDKDF (reference sequence). V was clipped by 5 bases and J by 3 bases; unmatched bases: 6. CDR3 nucleotide sequence: TGTGCCACCAGCCGACGGGGGGACGAAGAGACCCAGTACTTC. Protein sequence: CATSRRGDEETQYF.

The chain has TRBV2 and TRBJ2-2; 8 bases line up with TRBD1. Germline CDR1 reads SNHLY; CDR2 reads FYNNEI. The CDR3 has 15 amino acids. V lost 5 bases and J lost 4; bases outside the gene matches: 6. In nucleotides, the CDR3 is TGTGCCAGCAGTTTTCAGGGGGCGTTCACCGGGGAGCTGTTTTTT. It codes for CASSFQGAFTGELFF.

The rearrangement joins TRBV15 to TRBJ2-5; TRBD1 matches at 7 bases. V shed 0 bases, J shed 4 bases, and the junction held 11 bases outside the gene matches. In germline, CDR1 is LNHNV, CDR2 YYDKDF (reference sequence). The CDR3 contains 17 residues. CDR3 amino acids: CATSRDRNRGRGETQYF. The CDR3 nucleotides read TGTGCCACCAGCAGAGATCGGAACAGGGGAAGAGGAGAGACCCAGTACTTC. The variable domain in full, completed from reference TRBV15 and TRBJ2-5, reads DAMVIQNPRYQVTQFGKPVTLSCSQTLNHNVMYWYQQKSSQAPKLLFHYYDKDFNNEADTPDNFQSRRPNTSFCFLDIRSPGLGDTAMYLCATSRDRNRGRGETQYFGPGTRLLVL.

The chain is built from TRBV30 and TRBJ1-5; D is possibly TRBD1 (6 bases). The CDR3 is 14 residues long. The germline CDR1 and CDR2 sequences are GTSNPN and SVGIG (reference sequence). Deletions cut 0 bases from V and 5 bases from J, with 11 bases between. CDR3 nucleotides: TGTGCCTGGAGTGTACCAGGGGTCCATCAGCCCCAGCATTTT. Residues: CAWSVPGVHQPQHF.

V gene TRBV4-1 combines with J gene TRBJ2-7; weak D call: TRBD2 (6 bases). Germline V lookup: CDR1 MGHRA, CDR2 YSYEKL. Trimming shortened V by 4 bases and J by 0 bases, and 13 bases separated the two germline ends. The CDR3 covers 15 residues. The chain's CDR3 is CASSLSGTSSYEQYF. CDR3 DNA: TGCGCCAGCAGCCTCTCCGGGACTTCCTCCTACGAGCAGTACTTC.

This clone has a handful of counts. This chain uses TRBV7-6 with TRBJ1-6; TRBD1 matches 10 bases. This CDR3 comprises 15 residues. Germline trimming cut 3 bases from V and 7 bases from J; bases unmatched to any gene: 3. Per germline, CDR1 SGHVS and CDR2 FNYEAQ. The CDR3 reads CASSLGTGVNSPLHF. CDR3 DNA sequence: TGTGCCAGCAGCTTGGGGACAGGGGTGAATTCACCCCTCCACTTT. The complete variable domain, with remaining parts taken from reference TRBV7-6 and TRBJ1-6, reads GAGVSQSPRYKVTKRGQDVALRCDPISGHVSLYWYRQALGQGPEFLTYFNYEAQQDKSGLPNDRFSAERPEGSISTLTIQRTEQRDSAMYRCASSLGTGVNSPLHFGNGTRLTVT.

This clone was observed a few times. The V call is TRBV18, the J call TRBJ1-2; the D gene is possibly TRBD1 (5 bases). The V and J ends lost 1 base and 8 bases respectively, with 14 bases between them. The CDR3 is 14 amino acids. Germline loops: CDR1 KGHSH, CDR2 LQKENI. The CDR3 DNA sequence: TGTGCCAGCTCACCACTAGCCGATCCAGGGGGCTACACCTTC. As protein: CASSPLADPGGYTF.

The rearrangement links TRBV19 to TRBJ2-1; tentatively, D is TRBD1 (5 bases). CDR1 LNHDA and CDR2 SQIVND come from the germline V gene (reference sequence). Trimming stripped 1 base from V and 5 bases from J, with 9 bases between. This CDR3 is 14 amino acids long. CDR3 sequence (DNA): TGTGCCAGTAGTATAGTCCAGGACAACAATGAGCAGTTCTTC. Translated: CASSIVQDNNEQFF.

This rearrangement joins TRBV19 to TRBJ2-5, with 7 nucleotides matching TRBD2. The V and J ends lost 5 bases and 5 bases, in that order; junction bases with no gene match: 8. CDR1 is LNHDA and CDR2 is SQIVND in the germline V gene (reference sequence). This CDR3 has 14 amino acids. In DNA, the CDR3 is TGTGCCAGTAGTCCGACTAGCATCTGGGAGACCCAGTACTTC. Translated, it gives CASSPTSIWETQYF.

The V gene is TRBV9, the J gene TRBJ2-2, with TRBD2 identical over 12 bases. The V and J ends lost 2 bases and 1 base, in that order; junction bases with no gene match: 0. This CDR3 has 16 amino acids. CDR1 and CDR2 (germline): SGDLS, YYNGEE. This CDR3 is CASSVTSGGNTGELFF. DNA of the CDR3: TGTGCCAGCAGCGTGACTAGCGGGGGGAACACCGGGGAGCTGTTTTTT.

The chain uses TRBV4-1 and TRBJ1-6; a possible D gene is TRBD1 (6 bases). In germline, CDR1 is MGHRA, CDR2 YSYEKL. CDR3 length equals 20 residues. Trimming pared 0 bases from V and 7 bases from J, leaving 25 bases between. The CDR3 bases are TGCGCCAGCAGCCAAGAATCTCGGACCCACTACAGGGAAGCCAATTCACCCCTCCACTTT. This translates into CASSQESRTHYREANSPLHF.

The J gene is TRBJ2-1, the V gene TRBV7-8; D remains ambiguous. The CDR3 extends over 15 amino acids. Trimming cost V 1 base and J 1 base, with 8 bases left between them. CDR1 SGHVS and CDR2 FQNEAQ come from the germline V gene. CDR3 bases: TGTGCCAGCAGCTTAGGTGAGGCATCCTACAATGAGCAGTTCTTC. It specifies CASSLGEASYNEQFF.

The rearrangement links TRBV19 to TRBJ2-7; TRBD1 agrees at 7 bases. Unmatched junction bases numbered 7, after V lost 6 bases and J lost 5 bases. The CDR3 extends over 13 amino acids. The germline V gene encodes CDR1 LNHDA and CDR2 SQIVND (reference sequence). CDR3 sequence reads: CASSQTGTNEQYF. The CDR3 DNA follows: TGTGCCAGTAGCCAGACAGGGACGAACGAGCAGTACTTC.

This chain uses TRBV5-1 with TRBJ1-1; D gene uncertain. V gave up 1 base and J gave up 1 base, with 11 bases separating them. The CDR3 is made up of 15 amino acids. Germline CDR1 reads SGHRS; CDR2 reads YFSETQ. This CDR3 reads CASSLSGSKNTEAFF. The CDR3 bases are TGCGCCAGCAGCTTGTCAGGAAGCAAGAACACTGAAGCTTTCTTT.

The chain links TRBV10-1 to TRBJ2-3; maybe TRBD1 (6 bases). The CDR3 sequence is 14 residues long. Trimming took off 2 bases at V and 2 bases at J, with 8 bases between the two ends. The V gene's germline CDR1 is WNHNN and CDR2 SYGVQD (reference sequence). The CDR3 DNA is TGCGCCAGCAGTGAGGGGGGCGACACAGATACGCAGTATTTT. It is translated as CASSEGGDTDTQYF.